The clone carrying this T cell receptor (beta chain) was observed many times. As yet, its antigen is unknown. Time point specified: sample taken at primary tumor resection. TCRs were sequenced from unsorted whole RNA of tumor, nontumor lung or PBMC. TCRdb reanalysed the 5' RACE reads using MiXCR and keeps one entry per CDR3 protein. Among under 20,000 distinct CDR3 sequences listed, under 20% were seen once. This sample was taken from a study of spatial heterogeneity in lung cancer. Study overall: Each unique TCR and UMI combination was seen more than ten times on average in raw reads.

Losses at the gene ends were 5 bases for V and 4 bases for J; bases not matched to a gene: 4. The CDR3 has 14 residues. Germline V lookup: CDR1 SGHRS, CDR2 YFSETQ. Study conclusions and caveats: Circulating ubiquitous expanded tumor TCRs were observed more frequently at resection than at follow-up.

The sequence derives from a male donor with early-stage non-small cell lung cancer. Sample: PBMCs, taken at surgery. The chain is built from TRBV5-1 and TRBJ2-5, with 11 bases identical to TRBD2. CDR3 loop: CASRPGLAGETQYF. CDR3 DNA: TGCGCCAGCAGACCCGGACTAGCGGGAGAGACCCAGTACTTC.